Following are 27 T cell receptor beta chains from one sample sequenced in a study of T-cell memory formation after mild COVID-19. TCRdb independently ran MiXCR on the 5' RACE reads; one entry per CDR3 protein. Of some 130,000 distinct CDR3 sequences in the sample, 15% to 20% are singletons; the top ten hold approximately 15%. What was sequenced was PBMCs or a T cell subset sorted from them (not recorded which). The receptors were sampled from an adult woman who had mild COVID-19 (a few samples of this study predate the infection). Cell type and time point are not known.

This clonotype was observed a handful of times. The gene calls are TRBV5-1 and TRBJ1-5; 7 bases fit TRBD1. Germline CDR1 reads SGHRS; CDR2 reads YFSETQ. The J segment lost 3 bases and the V segment lost 5 bases, leaving 8 bases of the junction unmatched. The CDR3 sequence is 15 residues long. The DNA of the CDR3 is TGCGCCAGCAGGATCGGACAGGCCGACAATCAGCCCCAGCATTTT. Its translation is CASRIGQADNQPQHF.

The chain recombines TRBV7-9 with TRBJ1-1; D is undetermined. The CDR3 extends over 14 amino acids. Germline V gives CDR1 SEHNR, CDR2 FQNEAQ (reference sequence). The germline V and J ends were trimmed by 1 base and 4 bases, with 10 bases remaining between them. CDR3 in amino acids: CASSLGGRGTEAFF. For the CDR3, the DNA is TGTGCCAGCAGCTTAGGAGGGAGAGGCACTGAAGCTTTCTTT.

The rearrangement joins TRBV7-6 to TRBJ2-5, with TRBD1 matching 8 bases. The V segment lost 5 bases and the J segment 1 base; nucleotides outside the gene matches: 9. Germline values: CDR1 SGHVS, CDR2 FNYEAQ. CDR3 length: 16 residues. The CDR3 DNA is TGTGCCAGCAGCCGTGGCTACGGACAGGGCCAAGAGACCCAGTACTTC. Encoded protein: CASSRGYGQGQETQYF.

This clonotype has only a few counts. V is TRBV15 and J is TRBJ2-5; D is unresolved. The CDR3 consists of 13 residues. V lost 7 bases and J lost 2, with 11 bases in between. Germline CDR1 is LNHNV and CDR2 is YYDKDF (reference sequence). Here the CDR3 reads CATTLGRQETQYF. The CDR3 DNA follows: TGTGCCACCACGCTGGGCAGACAAGAGACCCAGTACTTC.

This clonotype turned up a few times. The chain has TRBV5-6 and TRBJ2-7, with D maybe TRBD1 (6 bases). CDR3 size: 14 residues. Trimming stripped 0 bases from V and 3 bases from J, with 10 bases between. Germline CDR1 and CDR2: SGHDT and YYEEEE. The CDR3 sequence is CASSLAQGSYEQYF. The DNA of the CDR3 is TGTGCCAGCAGCTTGGCCCAGGGGAGCTACGAGCAGTACTTC.

V gene TRBV12-3 or TRBV12-4 combines with J gene TRBJ2-3; no clear D. CDR3 size: 12 residues. The germline V and J ends were trimmed by 5 bases and 5 bases, with 8 bases remaining between them. The CDR3 DNA sequence: TGTGCCAGCAGTGAGCTAGGAGATACGCAGTATTTT. This encodes CASSELGDTQYF.

This rearrangement joins TRBV5-1 to TRBJ1-6; the match to TRBD1 covers 7 bases. Trimming at V came to 0 bases and at J to 7 bases, leaving 7 bases not matched to a gene. The CDR3 consists of 16 residues. Germline V gene sequence: CDR1 SGHRS, CDR2 YFSETQ. The CDR3 bases are TGCGCCAGCAGCTTGGGAGGGGGCTTGGAAAATTCACCCCTCCACTTT. Amino acids: CASSLGGGLENSPLHF.

This clonotype occurred a few times. The V gene is TRBV5-5, the J gene TRBJ1-6; D remains unclear. The V gene's germline CDR1 is SGHKS and CDR2 YYEKEE (reference sequence). The CDR3 consists of 13 residues. The V gene lost 4 bases and the J gene lost 7 bases, with 9 bases spanning the gap. This CDR3 reads CASSHHPNSPLHF. The CDR3 DNA follows: TGTGCCAGCAGCCACCACCCCAATTCACCCCTCCACTTT.

This clonotype was recorded a few times. This sequence joins TRBV15 and TRBJ2-4, with 8 positions matching TRBD1. The germline CDR1 and CDR2 sequences are LNHNV and YYDKDF (reference sequence). The CDR3 has 18 amino acids. Trimming at V came to 0 bases and at J to 5 bases, leaving 12 bases not matched to a gene. The CDR3 sequence is CATSRDRLVAGGQNIQYF. The CDR3 DNA reads TGTGCCACCAGCAGAGATCGTCTAGTCGCAGGGGGCCAAAACATTCAGTACTTC.

This chain uses TRBV9 with TRBJ2-3, with TRBD2 identical over 7 bases. V dropped 3 bases and J dropped 4; count of bases not matched to a gene: 2. This CDR3 is 13 amino acids long. Germline V lookup: CDR1 SGDLS, CDR2 YYNGEE. In DNA form, the CDR3 reads TGTGCCAGCAGCGACCGGGGGGCAGATACGCAGTATTTT. Its translation: CASSDRGADTQYF.

CDR3 sequence reads: CASGETGASGYTF. CDR3 nucleotide sequence: TGTGCCAGCGGAGAGACAGGGGCCTCTGGCTACACCTTC. The gene calls are TRBV9 and TRBJ1-2, with TRBD1 matching 8 bases. J lost 7 bases, V lost 7 bases, and 9 bases had no gene match. This CDR3 has 13 residues. The germline gives CDR1 SGDLS, CDR2 YYNGEE.

The chain employs TRBV7-2 and TRBJ2-5, with D perhaps assigned TRBD1 or TRBD2 (5 bases each). The germline V and J ends were trimmed by 3 bases and 5 bases, with 16 bases remaining between them. The CDR3 length is 15 residues. Germline V gene data show CDR1 as SGHTA and CDR2 as FQGNSA. CDR3: CASSFSGTLNETQYF. The DNA for the CDR3 is TGTGCCAGCAGCTTCTCCGGGACCTTGAACGAGACCCAGTACTTC. The entire variable domain, with the rest obtained from reference TRBV7-2 and TRBJ2-5, is as follows: GAGVSQSPSNKVTEKGKDVELRCDPISGHTALYWYRQSLGQGLEFLIYFQGNSAPDKSGLPSDRFSAERTGGSVSTLTIQRTQQEDSAVYLCASSFSGTLNETQYFGPGTRLLVL.

This chain connects TRBV19 to TRBJ1-1, with 12 bases lining up with TRBD1. Germline loops: CDR1 LNHDA, CDR2 SQIVND (reference sequence). CDR3 length: 16 amino acids. V trimming: 7 bases; J trimming: 4 bases; junction bases outside the gene matches: 10. The CDR3 region is CASKGQGAPTITEAFF. CDR3 DNA sequence: TGTGCCAGTAAGGGACAGGGGGCGCCGACAATCACTGAAGCTTTCTTT.

This clonotype was seen more than once but under ten times. V usage is TRBV6-5 and J usage is TRBJ1-1, with D hard to call. The V end was cut by 2 bases, the J end by 6 bases, with 4 bases between. The CDR3 has 11 residues. Germline-derived CDR1 and CDR2 are MNHEY and SVGAGI. The CDR3 protein is CASSYMSEAFF. The DNA for the CDR3 is TGTGCCAGCAGTTACATGTCTGAAGCTTTCTTT.

V is TRBV6-6 and J is TRBJ2-5; TRBD2 matches 13 bases. CDR1 is MNHNY, CDR2 SVGAGI, per germline (reference sequence). The ends lost 4 bases at V and 3 bases at J; junction bases unmatched: 2. The length of the CDR3 is 15 residues. The CDR3 DNA follows: TGTGCCAGCAGTTTCGGACTAGCGGGAGAAGAGACCCAGTACTTC. Its protein is CASSFGLAGEETQYF.

This clonotype has more than one count but fewer than ten. CDR3 in amino acids: CSPPKTQYF. In DNA form, the CDR3 reads TGCAGCCCCCCGAAGACCCAGTACTTC. This chain joins TRBV29-1 and TRBJ2-5; D not resolved. The germline V gene has CDR1 SQVTM and CDR2 ANQGSEA. The CDR3 loop spans 9 amino acids. V was clipped by 8 bases and J by 6 bases, with 7 bases between them.

This clonotype was observed a few times. The chain combines TRBV10-3 with TRBJ2-3; 7 nucleotides line up with TRBD1. The J segment lost 0 bases and the V segment lost 6 bases, leaving 3 bases of the junction unmatched. This CDR3 spans 14 amino acids. CDR1 ENHRY and CDR2 SYGVKD come from the germline V gene. The CDR3 DNA is TGTGCCATCAGGACAGGGCTGAGCACAGATACGCAGTATTTT. This translates into CAIRTGLSTDTQYF.

This clonotype was counted a few times. This sequence joins TRBV10-3 and TRBJ2-1; D tentatively fits TRBD1 or TRBD2 (6 bases each). This CDR3 spans 16 amino acids. The germline gives CDR1 ENHRY, CDR2 SYGVKD. Trimming took off 3 bases at V and 4 bases at J, with 16 bases between the two ends. The chain's CDR3 is CAISEGGGPIYNEQFF. The CDR3 region has the DNA TGTGCCATCAGTGAAGGTGGGGGGCCGATATACAATGAGCAGTTCTTC.

Only a few counts were recorded for this clonotype. J is TRBJ2-2 and V is TRBV4-2, with 7 positions matching TRBD1. Germline V gene lookup returns CDR1 LGHNA and CDR2 YNFKEQ. With 1 base clipped from V and 1 base from J, the junction kept 0 bases outside the gene matches. The CDR3 spans 15 residues. CDR3 protein: CASSQGQGNTGELFF. Here the CDR3 DNA reads TGTGCCAGCAGCCAAGGACAGGGGAACACCGGGGAGCTGTTTTTT.

The V gene is TRBV5-6, the J gene TRBJ2-5, with a tentative D call TRBD1 (6 bases). CDR3 size: 15 residues. With 0 bases removed from V and 3 bases from J, the gap between germline ends came to 12 bases. Per germline, CDR1 SGHDT and CDR2 YYEEEE. CDR3 sequence: CASSLATGNEETQYF. The CDR3, as DNA: TGTGCCAGCAGCTTGGCAACAGGGAATGAAGAGACCCAGTACTTC.

This clonotype turned up a few times. The V call is TRBV7-6, the J call TRBJ2-2; 11 bases line up with TRBD2. There are 15 residues in the CDR3. Germline CDR1 reads SGHVS; CDR2 reads FNYEAQ. Trimming at V came to 1 base and at J to 6 bases, leaving 1 base not matched to a gene. CDR3 residues: CASSLVAGGPGELFF. The CDR3, as DNA: TGTGCCAGCAGCTTAGTAGCGGGAGGGCCCGGGGAGCTGTTTTTT.

This clonotype appeared a few times. The V gene is TRBV2, the J gene TRBJ2-2; the match to TRBD2 covers 7 bases. V was pared by 8 bases and J by 3 bases, with 6 bases of the junction left unmatched. The CDR3 runs 14 residues. Germline V gene lookup returns CDR1 SNHLY and CDR2 FYNNEI. CDR3: CASDGLEDTGELFF. The DNA for the CDR3 is TGTGCCAGCGATGGACTAGAAGACACCGGGGAGCTGTTTTTT.

This clonotype has just a few counts. The chain couples TRBV6-2 or TRBV6-3 to TRBJ1-1; 7 bases fit TRBD1. Germline-derived CDR1 and CDR2 are MNHEY and SVGEGT. The CDR3 runs 15 residues. Losses at the gene ends were 2 bases for V and 4 bases for J; bases not matched to a gene: 7. The CDR3 sequence is CASSYVGTVLTEAFF. The CDR3 region has the DNA TGTGCCAGCAGTTACGTGGGGACAGTTCTCACTGAAGCTTTCTTT.

This clonotype was seen only a few times. The gene calls are TRBV7-8 and TRBJ2-7; D is uncertain. V lost 2 bases and J lost 3, with 8 bases in between. CDR3 size: 13 residues. The germline V gene encodes CDR1 SGHVS and CDR2 FQNEAQ. CDR3 protein: CASSLHSYYEQYF. The CDR3 nucleotides read TGTGCCAGCAGCTTACATTCCTACTACGAGCAGTACTTC.

This clonotype has ten or more counts. This chain uses TRBV5-1 with TRBJ2-3; 9 bases line up with TRBD1. V was clipped by 0 bases and J by 2 bases; unmatched bases: 4. The CDR3 loop spans 16 amino acids. Germline CDR1 is SGHRS and CDR2 is YFSETQ. The DNA for the CDR3 is TGCGCCAGCAGCTTGGGATGGGACAGGGTCACAGATACGCAGTATTTT. Its protein product is CASSLGWDRVTDTQYF.

This clonotype was observed a few times. The V and J genes are TRBV10-3 and TRBJ2-7, with D hard to call. The CDR3 loop spans 13 amino acids. Germline V gene lookup returns CDR1 ENHRY and CDR2 SYGVKD. Trimming removed 10 bases at V and 3 bases at J, with 16 bases between. CDR3 DNA sequence: TGTGCCACCGCAGGAAGAATTAGCTACGAGCAGTACTTC. The encoded protein is CATAGRISYEQYF.

This clonotype was detected a few times. V and J are TRBV6-5 and TRBJ1-1; 9 nucleotides match TRBD1. J lost 4 bases, V lost 5 bases, and 14 bases had no gene match. This CDR3 is 17 amino acids long. The germline gives CDR1 MNHEY, CDR2 SVGAGI. The CDR3 here is CASSTGTGSLRGTEAFF. The CDR3 bases are TGTGCCAGCAGTACCGGGACAGGGAGTTTAAGGGGCACTGAAGCTTTCTTT.